This passage covers 5 T cell receptor beta chains from one sample sequenced in a study of response to subunit inactivated influenza vaccine (dated by TCRdb to the late 2010s). Receptor libraries were prepared by RT-PCR. The sequencer listed for this sample is Illumina HiSeq 2500. TCRdb's own reprocessing of the public reads used fastp at Q25 and MiXCR and kept productive beta chains. Entries that share a CDR3 protein sequence are merged under the most common genes and DNA. Recorded for this sample are 650,000 to 800,000 distinct CDR3 sequences; about 15% of them occurred a single time. Clones ranked in the top ten supply around 6.5% of the sample. The source material was PBMCs from blood, sampled 14 to 15 days before vaccination. These receptors were taken from a man aged 45-60 years who received an inactivated influenza vaccine. Donor details come from another sample of the same person, matched by shared clones.

Concerning this clonotype: A much bigger clone sits one base away, suggesting this may be a read error. The J gene is TRBJ1-5, the V gene TRBV20-1, with 10 bases fitting TRBD1. Germline V gives CDR1 DFQATT, CDR2 SNEGSKA (reference sequence). The CDR3 has 16 residues. DNA for the CDR3: TGCTGTGCTAGAGATCCGGGGACAGGGGACAATCAGCCCCAGCATTTT. Amino acids: CCARDPGTGDNQPQHF.

V and J are TRBV6-1 and TRBJ2-7; the D is unclear. V was shortened by 4 bases and J by 3 bases, with 7 bases between the two germline ends. In germline, CDR1 is MNHNS, CDR2 SASEGT. The CDR3 consists of 12 residues. CDR3 DNA sequence: TGTGCCAGCAGTGCTTACGGCTACGAGCAGTACTTC. Its protein is CASSAYGYEQYF.

This chain uses TRBV5-5 with TRBJ2-5, with 8 bases aligning to TRBD2. With V trimmed by 6 bases and J by 5 bases, 15 bases remained unmatched. This CDR3 is built from 16 residues. The germline V gene has CDR1 SGHKS and CDR2 YYEKEE (reference sequence). The CDR3 spells CASTHRAGGSRETQYF. CDR3 nucleotide sequence: TGTGCCAGCACCCACCGGGCGGGAGGTAGTCGGGAGACCCAGTACTTC. Full variable domain (rest looked up from reference TRBV5-5 and TRBJ2-5): DAGVTQSPTHLIKTRGQQVTLRCSPISGHKSVSWYQQVLGQGPQFIFQYYEKEERGRGNFPDRFSARQFPNYSSELNVNALLLGDSALYLCASTHRAGGSRETQYFGPGTRLLVL.

This clonotype has a handful of counts. The rearrangement joins TRBV6-5 to TRBJ1-4; D gene uncertain. Germline loops: CDR1 MNHEY, CDR2 SVGAGI. V shed 2 bases and J shed 7 bases, with 11 bases lying between them. The CDR3 is 14 residues long. CDR3 nucleotide sequence: TGTGCCAGCAGTTACCTGGGTTCGGCTGAAAAACTGTTTTTT. This translates into CASSYLGSAEKLFF.

The table lists this clonotype with a few counts. The gene calls are TRBV12-3 or TRBV12-4 and TRBJ2-7, with 12 bases fitting TRBD2. There are 15 residues in the CDR3. V lost 5 bases, J lost 3 bases, and 5 bases stayed unmatched. CDR3 loop: CASSTRLAGDYEQYF. Written as DNA, the CDR3 is TGTGCCAGCAGTACCAGACTAGCGGGAGACTACGAGCAGTACTTC.